The 8 T cell receptor beta chains given below trace back to one sample, sequenced in a study of cytomegalovirus exposure and HLA in healthy donors. Primers included in the PCR were 60 Vbeta and 13 Jbeta primers. Measured with immunoSEQ multiplex PCR; TCRdb has only the in-frame clones, and not every one. The sample lists about 140,000 clones, roughly 74% seen once, with around 11% in the top ten. Sequenced: PBMCs. These receptors all come from a man younger than 35 in good health and CMV-seropositive.

The gene calls are TRBV28 and TRBJ1-3; the D is unclear. With 8 bases removed from V and 7 bases from J, the gap between germline ends came to 15 bases. CDR1 is MDHEN, CDR2 SYDVKM, per germline. CDR3 length equals 13 residues. The CDR3 DNA reads as TGTGCCAGCCGGGGAAACGGGCGGAACACCATATATTTT. The encoded protein is CASRGNGRNTIYF.

The genes are TRBV5-4 and TRBJ2-5; D is unclear. Germline V gives CDR1 SGHNT, CDR2 YYREEE (reference sequence). With 0 bases removed from V and 5 bases from J, the gap between germline ends came to 11 bases. This CDR3 is built from 14 residues. The CDR3 coding sequence is TGTGCCAGCAGCTTGGATTCTAGTCAGGAGACCCAGTACTTC. Translating gives CASSLDSSQETQYF.

The chain links TRBV9 to TRBJ2-3; D unresolved. The CDR3 spans 17 residues. Trimming took 0 bases from V and 2 from J, leaving 16 bases between them. CDR1 is SGDLS and CDR2 is YYNGEE in the germline V gene. In nucleotides, the CDR3 is TGTGCCAGCAGCGTAGGTTCCTATCCTATCCACACAGATACGCAGTATTTT. This gives the protein CASSVGSYPIHTDTQYF.

This clone occurred once. The rearrangement joins TRBV5-5 to TRBJ1-1, with 8 bases fitting TRBD1. CDR3 length: 14 amino acids. V shed 4 bases, J shed 1 base, and the junction held 3 bases outside the gene matches. Germline V gene sequence: CDR1 SGHKS, CDR2 YYEKEE (reference sequence). CDR3 sequence (DNA): TGTGCCAGCAGCATAGGACAGGGGAACACTGAAGCTTTCTTT. Its translation: CASSIGQGNTEAFF.

Notes on this clone: One junction end disagrees with the germline gene, perhaps due to a read error. This chain uses TRBV15 with TRBJ1-5; possible D gene TRBD1, 5 bases. Germline CDR1 reads LNHNV; CDR2 reads YYDKDF (reference sequence). The CDR3 contains 15 residues. The CDR3 here is CSTSGRQISNQPQHF. CDR3 DNA sequence: TGTTCCACCAGCGGTAGACAGATTAGCAATCAGCCCCAGCATTTT.

The CDR3 sequence is CASSLAPSSGANVLTF. CDR3 DNA sequence: TGTGCCAGCAGCTTAGCGCCCAGCTCTGGGGCCAACGTCCTGACTTTC. V and J are TRBV7-2 and TRBJ2-6, with D uncertain. V gave up 0 bases and J gave up 0 bases, with 6 bases separating them. CDR1 and CDR2 (germline): SGHTA, FQGNSA. The CDR3 length is 16 residues.

The chain joins TRBV28 to TRBJ1-5; TRBD1 might be the D (6 bases). V was pared by 7 bases and J by 3 bases, with 13 bases between. The germline gives CDR1 MDHEN, CDR2 SYDVKM. This CDR3 is 14 amino acids long. The CDR3 is CASIGGAFNQPQHF. CDR3 DNA sequence: TGTGCCAGCATAGGGGGAGCTTTCAATCAGCCCCAGCATTTT.

The gene calls are TRBV5-5 and TRBJ1-1, with D hard to call. This CDR3 contains 12 residues. Trimming cost V 1 base and J 6 bases, with 7 bases left between them. Germline lookup yields CDR1 SGHKS and CDR2 YYEKEE (reference sequence). DNA for the CDR3: TGTGCCAGCAGCTTGCCCGAGGCTGAAGCTTTCTTT. It is translated as CASSLPEAEAFF.